This T cell receptor beta chain was sequenced for a study of T cell repertoires in cytomegalovirus infection. As for the study in general: Public TCR beta signatures indicated both CMV infection and matching HLA type.

MiXCR, run by TCRdb on the reads, gives a single entry per CDR3 protein. The data contain roughly 200,000 distinct CDR3 sequences, approximately 18% of them singletons. Points on this clonotype: Its antigen is not known.

V shed 6 bases and J shed 10 bases, with 12 bases lying between them. The CDR3 is 11 residues long. Study observations and caveats: CMV carriers having the relevant HLA were flagged by cumulative public TCR beta family frequency. Clonotype analysis showed dominance of the ex vivo response by HLA-C-restricted CMV-specific TCR beta clonotypes.

This clonotype was obtained from a human donor in good health (CMV status not recorded). Some clones in this sample may be carry-over from other donors' samples. The chain uses TRBV12-3 or TRBV12-4 and TRBJ1-1, with D possibly TRBD1 on 5 matching bases. Sequenced input: CD8+ T cells from PBMCs. The CDR3 protein is CASRSGLRAFF. Here the CDR3 DNA reads TGTGCCAGCAGATCGGGGCTAAGAGCTTTCTTT.